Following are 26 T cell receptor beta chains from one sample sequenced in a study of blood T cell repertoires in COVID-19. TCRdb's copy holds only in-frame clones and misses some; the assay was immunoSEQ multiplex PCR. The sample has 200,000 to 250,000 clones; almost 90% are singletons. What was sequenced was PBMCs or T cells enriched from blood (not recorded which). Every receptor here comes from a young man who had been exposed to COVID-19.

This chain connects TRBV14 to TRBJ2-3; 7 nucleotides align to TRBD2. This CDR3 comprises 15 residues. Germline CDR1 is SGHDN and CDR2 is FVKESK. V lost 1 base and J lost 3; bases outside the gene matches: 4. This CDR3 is CASSQGGGVTDTQYF. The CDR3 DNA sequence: TGTGCCAGCAGCCAAGGGGGAGGGGTTACAGATACGCAGTATTTT.

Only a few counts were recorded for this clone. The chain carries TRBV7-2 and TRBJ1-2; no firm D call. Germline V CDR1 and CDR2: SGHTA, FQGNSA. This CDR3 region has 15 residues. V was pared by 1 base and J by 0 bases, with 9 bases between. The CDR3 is CASSLGQASNYGYTF. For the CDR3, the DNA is TGTGCCAGCAGCTTAGGGCAGGCTTCTAACTATGGCTACACCTTC.

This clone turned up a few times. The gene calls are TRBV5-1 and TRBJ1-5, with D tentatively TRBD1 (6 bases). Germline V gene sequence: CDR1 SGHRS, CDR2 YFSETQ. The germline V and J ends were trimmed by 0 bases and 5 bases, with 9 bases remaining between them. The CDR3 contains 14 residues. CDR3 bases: TGCGCCAGCAGCTTGGGGACAGCCGATCAGCCCCAGCATTTT. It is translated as CASSLGTADQPQHF.

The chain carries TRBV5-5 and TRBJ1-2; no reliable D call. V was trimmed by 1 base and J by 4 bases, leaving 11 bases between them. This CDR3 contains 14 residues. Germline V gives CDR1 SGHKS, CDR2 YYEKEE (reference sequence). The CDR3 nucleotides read TGTGCCAGCAGCTTGTTAGAGGGATCCTATGGCTACACCTTC. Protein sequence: CASSLLEGSYGYTF.

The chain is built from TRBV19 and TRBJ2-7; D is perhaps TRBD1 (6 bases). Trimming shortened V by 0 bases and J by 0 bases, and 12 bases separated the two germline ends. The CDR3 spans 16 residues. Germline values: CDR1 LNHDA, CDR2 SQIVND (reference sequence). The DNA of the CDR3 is TGTGCCAGTAGTATAGATCATGACAGGAGCTCCTACGAGCAGTACTTC. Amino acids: CASSIDHDRSSYEQYF.

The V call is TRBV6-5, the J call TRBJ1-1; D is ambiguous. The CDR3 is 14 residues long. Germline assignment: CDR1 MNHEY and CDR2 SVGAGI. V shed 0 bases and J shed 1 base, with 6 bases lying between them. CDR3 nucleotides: TGTGCCAGCAGTTACTCGAACGGGAACACTGAAGCTTTCTTT. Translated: CASSYSNGNTEAFF.

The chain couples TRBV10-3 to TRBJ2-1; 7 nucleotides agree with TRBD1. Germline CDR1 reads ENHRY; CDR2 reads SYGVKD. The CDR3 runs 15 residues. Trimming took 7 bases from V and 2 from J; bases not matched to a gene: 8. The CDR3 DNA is TGTGCCATCAAGGGGGCCTCCTTTCCCTACAATGAGCAGTTCTTC. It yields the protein CAIKGASFPYNEQFF.

CDR3 DNA: TGTGCCAGCACCCTGAGCTCCTATAATTCACCCCTCCACTTT. Translation: CASTLSSYNSPLHF. The chain is built from TRBV2 and TRBJ1-6, with D unclear. The V gene's germline CDR1 is SNHLY and CDR2 FYNNEI. The CDR3 runs to 14 residues. Trimming stripped 7 bases from V and 0 bases from J, with 7 bases between.

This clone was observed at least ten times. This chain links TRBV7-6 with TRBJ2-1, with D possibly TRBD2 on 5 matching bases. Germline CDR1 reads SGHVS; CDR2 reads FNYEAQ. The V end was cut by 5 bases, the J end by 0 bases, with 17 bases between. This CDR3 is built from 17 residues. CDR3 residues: CASSPAPSAGSYNEQFF. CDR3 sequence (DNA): TGTGCCAGCAGCCCTGCCCCAAGCGCGGGCTCCTACAATGAGCAGTTCTTC.

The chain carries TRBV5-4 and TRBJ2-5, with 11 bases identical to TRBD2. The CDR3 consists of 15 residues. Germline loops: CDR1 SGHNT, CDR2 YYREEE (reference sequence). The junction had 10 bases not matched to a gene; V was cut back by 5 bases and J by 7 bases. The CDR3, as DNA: TGTGCCAGCAGGGTGGATAGCGGGGGGGCAGGGACCCAGTACTTC. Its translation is CASRVDSGGAGTQYF.

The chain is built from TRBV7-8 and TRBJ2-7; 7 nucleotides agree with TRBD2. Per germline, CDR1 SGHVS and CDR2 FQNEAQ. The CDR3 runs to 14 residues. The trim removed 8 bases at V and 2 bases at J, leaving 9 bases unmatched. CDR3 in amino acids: CASRTSRDPYEQYF. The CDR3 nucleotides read TGTGCCAGCCGGACTAGTCGGGATCCCTACGAGCAGTACTTC.

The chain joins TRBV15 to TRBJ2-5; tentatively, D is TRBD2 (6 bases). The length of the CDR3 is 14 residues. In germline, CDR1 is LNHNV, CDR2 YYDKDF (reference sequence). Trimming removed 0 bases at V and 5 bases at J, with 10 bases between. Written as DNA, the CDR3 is TGTGCCACCAGCAGAGACGGAGGGAGTGAGACCCAGTACTTC. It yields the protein CATSRDGGSETQYF.

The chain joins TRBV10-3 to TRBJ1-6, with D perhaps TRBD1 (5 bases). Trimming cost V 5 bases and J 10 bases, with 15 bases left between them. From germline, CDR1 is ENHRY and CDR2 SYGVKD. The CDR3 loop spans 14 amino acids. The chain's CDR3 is CAISSGKRGSPLHF. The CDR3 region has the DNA TGTGCCATCAGTAGCGGGAAAAGGGGCTCACCCCTCCACTTT.

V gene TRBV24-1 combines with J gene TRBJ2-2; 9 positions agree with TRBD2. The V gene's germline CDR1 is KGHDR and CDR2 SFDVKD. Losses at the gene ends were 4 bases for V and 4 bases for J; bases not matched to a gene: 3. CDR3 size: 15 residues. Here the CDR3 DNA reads TGTGCCACCAGTGAGCGGGGGGGCCGCACCGGGGAGCTGTTTTTT. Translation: CATSERGGRTGELFF.

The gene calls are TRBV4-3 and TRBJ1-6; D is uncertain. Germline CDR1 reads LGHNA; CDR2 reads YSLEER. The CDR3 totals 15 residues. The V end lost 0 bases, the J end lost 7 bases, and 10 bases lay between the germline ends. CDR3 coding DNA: TGCGCCAGCAGCCAAGAGATCCAGGCCAATTCACCCCTCCACTTT. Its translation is CASSQEIQANSPLHF.

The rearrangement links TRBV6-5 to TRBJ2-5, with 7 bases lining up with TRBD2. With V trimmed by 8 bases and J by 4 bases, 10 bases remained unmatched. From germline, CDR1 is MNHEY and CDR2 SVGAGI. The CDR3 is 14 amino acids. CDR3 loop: CASWVKGGSETQYF. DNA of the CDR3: TGTGCCAGCTGGGTGAAGGGAGGGTCAGAGACCCAGTACTTC.

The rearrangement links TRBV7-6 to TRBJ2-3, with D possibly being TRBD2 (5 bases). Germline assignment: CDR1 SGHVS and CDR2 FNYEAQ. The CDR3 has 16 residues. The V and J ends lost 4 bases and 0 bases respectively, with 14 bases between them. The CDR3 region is CASSSIRGGSTDTQYF. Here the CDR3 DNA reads TGTGCCAGCAGCTCGATACGGGGTGGAAGCACAGATACGCAGTATTTT.

As DNA, the CDR3 is TGTGCCAGCAGCGCCGTCACAGGGCCCGGCCCAGAAGCTTTCTTT. Translating gives CASSAVTGPGPEAFF. The chain combines TRBV9 with TRBJ1-1, with TRBD1 as a possible D gene (6 bases). Germline-derived CDR1 and CDR2 are SGDLS and YYNGEE. V lost 3 bases, J lost 8 bases, and 20 bases lay in between. The CDR3 runs 15 residues. The whole variable domain, remainder taken from reference TRBV9 and TRBJ1-1, is DSGVTQTPKHLITATGQRVTLRCSPRSGDLSVYWYQQSLDQGLQFLIQYYNGEERAKGNILERFSAQQFPDLHSELNLSSLELGDSALYFCASSAVTGPGPEAFFGQGTRLTVV.

As DNA, the CDR3 is TGTGCCAGCAGCCAAGGGCCGACTAACACTGAAGCTTTCTTT. It yields the protein CASSQGPTNTEAFF. V is TRBV4-2 and J is TRBJ1-1; D not certain. Trimming pared 1 base from V and 2 bases from J, leaving 8 bases between. CDR3 length: 14 amino acids. Germline CDR1 LGHNA, CDR2 YNFKEQ.

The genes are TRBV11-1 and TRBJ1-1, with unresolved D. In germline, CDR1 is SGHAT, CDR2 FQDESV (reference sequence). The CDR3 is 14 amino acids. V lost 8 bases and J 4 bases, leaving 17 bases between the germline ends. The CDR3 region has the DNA TGTGCCAGCGGATGGGAGGCCGCCGGCACTGAAGCTTTCTTT. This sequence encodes CASGWEAAGTEAFF.

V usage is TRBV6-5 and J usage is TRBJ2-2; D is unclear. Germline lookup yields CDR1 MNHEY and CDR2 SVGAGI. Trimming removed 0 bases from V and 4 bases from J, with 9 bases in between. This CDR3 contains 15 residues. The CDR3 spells CASSYSLPGTGELFF. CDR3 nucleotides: TGTGCCAGCAGTTACTCCCTCCCCGGCACCGGGGAGCTGTTTTTT.

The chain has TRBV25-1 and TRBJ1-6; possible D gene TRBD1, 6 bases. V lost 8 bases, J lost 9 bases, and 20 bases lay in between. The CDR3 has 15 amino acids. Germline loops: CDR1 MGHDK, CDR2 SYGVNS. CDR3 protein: CASASRGGAGSPLHF. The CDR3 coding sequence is TGTGCCAGCGCCTCAAGGGGGGGGGCTGGTTCACCCCTCCACTTT.

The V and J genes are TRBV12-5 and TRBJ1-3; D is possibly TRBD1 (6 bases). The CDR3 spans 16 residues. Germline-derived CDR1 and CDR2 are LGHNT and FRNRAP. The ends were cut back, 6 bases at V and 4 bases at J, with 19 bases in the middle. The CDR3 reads CASGPGGPREGNTIYF. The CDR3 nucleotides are TGTGCTAGTGGCCCCGGGGGGCCCCGAGAAGGAAACACCATATATTTT.

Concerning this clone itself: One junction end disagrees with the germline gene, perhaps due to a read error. In nucleotides, the CDR3 is TGTGCCAGCAGTTACTCATCCAGGTCATACTTC. Residues: CASSYSSRSYF. The chain carries TRBV6-5 and TRBJ1-2, with no clear D. Per the germline V gene, CDR1 is MNHEY and CDR2 is SVGAGI. CDR3 length: 11 residues.

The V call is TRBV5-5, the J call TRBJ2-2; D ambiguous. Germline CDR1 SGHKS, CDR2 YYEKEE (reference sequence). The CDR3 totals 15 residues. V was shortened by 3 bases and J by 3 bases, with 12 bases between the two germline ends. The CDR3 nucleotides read TGTGCCAGCAGCTCCACACGGCAGGACACCGGGGAGCTGTTTTTT. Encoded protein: CASSSTRQDTGELFF.

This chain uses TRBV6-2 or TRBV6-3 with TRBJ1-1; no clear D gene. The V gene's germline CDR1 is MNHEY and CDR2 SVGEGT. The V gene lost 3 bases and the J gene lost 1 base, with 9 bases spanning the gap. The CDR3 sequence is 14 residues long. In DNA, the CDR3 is TGTGCCAGCAGTTATCTACAGCAGAACACTGAAGCTTTCTTT. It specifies CASSYLQQNTEAFF.